This TCR beta chain was observed in a study of T cell responses to AZD1222 COVID-19 vaccine. This CDR3 region has 15 residues. Trimming removed 5 bases from V and 4 bases from J, with 18 bases in between. The germline CDR1 and CDR2 sequences are SGHAT and FQNNGV. Overall study results and limits: Across spike, vaccine-associated CD4 TCRs were found, dominant at 160-218 and 743-854.

The assay was immunoSEQ multiplex PCR, and TCRdb's table has in-frame clones only and misses some. The profile shows roughly 30,000 clones, around nine tenths of them singletons. In the case of this clone: Its target is not known.

The TCR was taken from an adult in good health. The sequenced sample was peripheral blood, obtained on day 0 of AZD1222 vaccination. The chain has TRBV11-2 and TRBJ2-7; D uncertain. In nucleotides, the CDR3 is TGTGCCAGCAGCCCACGATTAACGAGGCCATACGAGCAGTACTTC. This sequence encodes CASSPRLTRPYEQYF.